The 9 T cell receptor beta chains below come from one sample, sequenced in a study of persistence of HIV-infected CD4 T cells. Their antigen targets remain unknown. Sequencing used immunoSEQ version 4 in survey mode. This table comes from immunoSEQ multiplex PCR, and its TCRdb copy is limited to in-frame clones, with some not included. The sample includes some 41,000 clones, around 80% seen only once; the top ten take 1.5% to 2%. Lysates of CMV-infected fibroblasts at 9 to 10 ug/mL stimulated these cells. CD40L/CD69 double-negative CD45RO-high memory CD4+ T cells were collected. Sequenced here: CD4+ T cells sorted from PBMCs after roughly 18-hour stimulation, sampled from a patient who received antiretroviral therapy. Receptors originate from an adult man with HIV who was CMV-seropositive.

The rearrangement joins TRBV4-1 to TRBJ1-1; 8 bases line up with TRBD1. The CDR3 is 15 amino acids. Per the germline V gene, CDR1 is MGHRA and CDR2 is YSYEKL. V was clipped by 0 bases and J by 7 bases; unmatched bases: 7. In DNA, the CDR3 is TGCGCCAGCAGCCAAGATCACAGGGGGTCGGGTGAAGCTTTCTTT. This translates into CASSQDHRGSGEAFF.

The rearrangement links TRBV5-1 to TRBJ2-1; D is undetermined. Germline CDR1 and CDR2: SGHRS and YFSETQ. V was clipped by 0 bases and J by 9 bases, with 7 bases between them. The CDR3 contains 12 residues. The CDR3 nucleotides are TGCGCCAGCAGCTTGGCAGCCAGTGAGCAGTTCTTC. The encoded protein is CASSLAASEQFF.

The chain joins TRBV10-3 to TRBJ2-2; 9 nucleotides agree with TRBD1. In germline, CDR1 is ENHRY, CDR2 SYGVKD. The CDR3 is 15 amino acids. V trimming: 6 bases; J trimming: 1 base; junction bases outside the gene matches: 3. The CDR3 sequence is CAIRGDRENTGELFF. CDR3 DNA sequence: TGTGCCATCAGGGGGGACAGGGAGAACACCGGGGAGCTGTTTTTT.

The CDR3 bases are TGTGCCAGCAGTCCCCAGGGGGGTAGCGGGATCTCCTACAATGAGCAGTTCTTC. Protein sequence: CASSPQGGSGISYNEQFF. The V call is TRBV9, the J call TRBJ2-1, with a weak D call TRBD2 (8 bases). The CDR3 runs to 18 residues. Germline V gene sequence: CDR1 SGDLS, CDR2 YYNGEE. Trimming cost V 5 bases and J 0 bases, with 21 bases left between them. The variable domain in full, completed from reference TRBV9 and TRBJ2-1, reads DSGVTQTPKHLITATGQRVTLRCSPRSGDLSVYWYQQSLDQGLQFLIQYYNGEERAKGNILERFSAQQFPDLHSELNLSSLELGDSALYFCASSPQGGSGISYNEQFFGPGTRLTVL.

The chain joins TRBV9 to TRBJ1-6; D is unresolved. This CDR3 region has 13 residues. Germline lookup yields CDR1 SGDLS and CDR2 YYNGEE. Between the trimmed V and J ends, which lost 4 bases and 9 bases, there was a span of 11 bases. The CDR3 coding sequence is TGTGCCAGCAGCCTGACGGAAATTTCACCCCTCCACTTT. Its protein is CASSLTEISPLHF.

This chain uses TRBV2 with TRBJ2-2; D is uncertain. Trimming left V 6 bases short and J 7 bases short, with 12 bases between. The CDR3 covers 13 residues. Germline CDR1 and CDR2: SNHLY and FYNNEI. CDR3 protein: CASSADGGGELFF. The CDR3 DNA follows: TGTGCCAGCAGCGCGGATGGTGGCGGGGAGCTGTTTTTT.

The chain is built from TRBV7-2 and TRBJ2-2, with 7 bases lining up with TRBD1. J gave up 1 base and V 6 bases, and 2 bases lay outside the gene matches. The germline gives CDR1 SGHTA, CDR2 FQGNSA. CDR3 length equals 14 residues. CDR3 DNA: TGTGCCAGCAGGCGACAGGGGAACACCGGGGAGCTGTTTTTT. Translated, it gives CASRRQGNTGELFF.

The chain is built from TRBV3-1 (or the pseudogene TRBV3-2) and TRBJ2-1; 9 nucleotides align to TRBD1. V shed 4 bases, J shed 7 bases, and the junction held 8 bases outside the gene matches. The CDR3 length is 15 residues. Looked up from germline, CDR1 is LGHDT and CDR2 is YNNKEL (reference sequence). CDR3 in amino acids: CASSPTSDRGNEQFF. The CDR3 DNA sequence: TGTGCCAGCAGCCCAACATCGGACAGGGGAAATGAGCAGTTCTTC.

The rearrangement uses TRBV6-5 and TRBJ1-2; the D gene is possibly TRBD1 (6 bases). Germline assignment: CDR1 MNHEY and CDR2 SVGAGI. The CDR3 runs to 14 residues. Trimming took 6 bases from V and 1 from J, leaving 12 bases between them. CDR3 nucleotide sequence: TGTGCCAGCAGGCAGGGGTTTCTTAACTATGGCTACACCTTC. Translated: CASRQGFLNYGYTF.